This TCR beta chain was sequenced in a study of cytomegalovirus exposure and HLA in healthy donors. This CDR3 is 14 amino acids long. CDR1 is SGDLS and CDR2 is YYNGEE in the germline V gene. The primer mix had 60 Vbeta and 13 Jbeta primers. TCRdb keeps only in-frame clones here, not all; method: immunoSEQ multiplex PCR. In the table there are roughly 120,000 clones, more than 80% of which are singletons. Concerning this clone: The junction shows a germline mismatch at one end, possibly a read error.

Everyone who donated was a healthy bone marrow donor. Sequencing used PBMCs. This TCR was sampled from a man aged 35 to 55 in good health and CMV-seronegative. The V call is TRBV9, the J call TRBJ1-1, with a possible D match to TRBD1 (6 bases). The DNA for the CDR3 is TGTGACAGCAGCGTAGGGTCGGGGGGCGGTGAAGCTTTCTTT. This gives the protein CDSSVGSGGGEAFF.